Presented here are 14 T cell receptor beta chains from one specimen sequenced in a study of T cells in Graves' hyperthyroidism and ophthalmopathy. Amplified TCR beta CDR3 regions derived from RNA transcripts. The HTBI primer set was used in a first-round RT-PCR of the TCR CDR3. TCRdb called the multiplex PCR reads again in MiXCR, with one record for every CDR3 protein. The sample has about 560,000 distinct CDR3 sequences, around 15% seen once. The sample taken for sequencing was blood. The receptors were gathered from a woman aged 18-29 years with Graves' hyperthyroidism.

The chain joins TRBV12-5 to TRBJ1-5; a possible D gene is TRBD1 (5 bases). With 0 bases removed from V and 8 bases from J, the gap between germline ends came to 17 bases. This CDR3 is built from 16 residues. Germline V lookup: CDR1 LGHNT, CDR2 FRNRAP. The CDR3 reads CASGLVPIGALEPQHF. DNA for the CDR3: TGTGCTAGTGGTTTGGTACCAATAGGGGCCTTGGAGCCCCAGCATTTT.

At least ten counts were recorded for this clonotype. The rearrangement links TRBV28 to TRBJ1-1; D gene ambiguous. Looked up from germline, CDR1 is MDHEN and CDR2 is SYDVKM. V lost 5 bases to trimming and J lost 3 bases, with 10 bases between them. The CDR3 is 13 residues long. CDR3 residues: CASSPGMHTEAFF. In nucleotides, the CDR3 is TGTGCCAGCAGTCCTGGGATGCACACTGAAGCTTTCTTT.

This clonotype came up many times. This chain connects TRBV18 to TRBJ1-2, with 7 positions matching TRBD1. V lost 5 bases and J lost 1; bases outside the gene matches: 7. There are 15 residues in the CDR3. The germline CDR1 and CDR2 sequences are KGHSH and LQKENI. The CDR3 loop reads CASSERDSFNYGYTF. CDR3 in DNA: TGTGCCAGCTCAGAGCGGGACAGCTTTAACTATGGCTACACCTTC. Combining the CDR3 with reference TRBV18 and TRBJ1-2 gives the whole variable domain NAGVMQNPRHLVRRRGQEARLRCSPMKGHSHVYWYRQLPEEGLKFMVYLQKENIIDESGMPKERFSAEFPKEGPSILRIQQVVRGDSAAYFCASSERDSFNYGYTFGSGTRLTVV.

The CDR3: CSARATEGNQPQHF. CDR3 in DNA: TGCAGTGCTAGGGCGACAGAGGGCAATCAGCCCCAGCATTTT. The genes are TRBV20-1 and TRBJ1-5; D perhaps matches TRBD1 (5 bases). The V and J ends lost 3 bases and 2 bases respectively, with 11 bases between them. Germline CDR1 DFQATT, CDR2 SNEGSKA (reference sequence). The length of the CDR3 is 14 residues.

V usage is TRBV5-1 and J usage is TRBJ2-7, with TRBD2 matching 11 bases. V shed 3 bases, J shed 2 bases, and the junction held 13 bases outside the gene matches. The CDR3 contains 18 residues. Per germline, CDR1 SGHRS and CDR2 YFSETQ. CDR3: CASSSLPPTSGGTYEQYF. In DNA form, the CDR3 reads TGCGCCAGCAGCTCGCTCCCACCCACTAGCGGGGGTACCTACGAGCAGTACTTC.

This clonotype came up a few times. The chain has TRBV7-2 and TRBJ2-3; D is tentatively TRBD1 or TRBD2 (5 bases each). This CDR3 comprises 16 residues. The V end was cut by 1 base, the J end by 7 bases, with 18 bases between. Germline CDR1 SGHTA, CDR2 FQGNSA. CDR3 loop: CASSLEAGAASHTQYF. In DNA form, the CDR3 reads TGTGCCAGCAGCTTAGAGGCCGGGGCAGCCTCCCATACGCAGTATTTT.

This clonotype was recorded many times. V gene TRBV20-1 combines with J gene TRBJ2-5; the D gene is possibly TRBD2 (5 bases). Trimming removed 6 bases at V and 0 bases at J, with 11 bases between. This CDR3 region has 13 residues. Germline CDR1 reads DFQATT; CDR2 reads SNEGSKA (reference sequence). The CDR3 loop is CSATEGYQETQYF. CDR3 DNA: TGCAGTGCCACCGAGGGATACCAAGAGACCCAGTACTTC.

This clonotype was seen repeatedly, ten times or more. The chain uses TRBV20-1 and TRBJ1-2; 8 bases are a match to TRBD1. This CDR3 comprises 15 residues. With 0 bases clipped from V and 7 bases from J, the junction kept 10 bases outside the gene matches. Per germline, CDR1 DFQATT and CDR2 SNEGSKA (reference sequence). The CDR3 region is CSARDPVRGQIGYTF. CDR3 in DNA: TGCAGTGCTAGAGATCCGGTCAGGGGGCAGATTGGCTACACCTTC.

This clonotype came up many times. Written as DNA, the CDR3 is TGTGCCAGCAGCCGCCCACTACCGAACCGGGTTACGGGCACTGAAGCTTTCTTT. This codes for CASSRPLPNRVTGTEAFF. The rearrangement joins TRBV11-1 to TRBJ1-1; D is undetermined. V gave up 5 bases and J gave up 4 bases, with 26 bases separating them. Germline-derived CDR1 and CDR2 are SGHAT and FQDESV (reference sequence). CDR3 length: 18 amino acids. The full variable domain, in which reference TRBV11-1 and TRBJ1-1 provide the parts outside the CDR3, is EAEVAQSPRYKITEKSQAVAFWCDPISGHATLYWYRQILGQGPELLVQFQDESVVDDSQLPKDRFSAERLKGVDSTLKIQPAELGDSAMYLCASSRPLPNRVTGTEAFFGQGTRLTVV.

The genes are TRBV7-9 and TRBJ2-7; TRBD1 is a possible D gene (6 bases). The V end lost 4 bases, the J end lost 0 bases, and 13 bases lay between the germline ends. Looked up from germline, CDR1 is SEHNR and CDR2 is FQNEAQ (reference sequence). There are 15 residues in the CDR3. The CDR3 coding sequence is TGTGCCAGCAGCTCCTCAGGGGTCCTCTCCTACGAGCAGTACTTC. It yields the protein CASSSSGVLSYEQYF. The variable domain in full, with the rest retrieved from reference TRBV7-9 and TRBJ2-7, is DTGVSQNPRHKITKRGQNVTFRCDPISEHNRLYWYRQTLGQGPEFLTYFQNEAQLEKSRLLSDRFSAERPKGSFSTLEIQRTEQGDSAMYLCASSSSGVLSYEQYFGPGTRLTVT.

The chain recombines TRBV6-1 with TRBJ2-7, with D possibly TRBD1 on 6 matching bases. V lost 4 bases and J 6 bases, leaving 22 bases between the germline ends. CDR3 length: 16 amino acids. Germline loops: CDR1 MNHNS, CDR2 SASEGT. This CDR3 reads CASSALTGTTIGEQYF. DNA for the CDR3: TGTGCCAGCAGTGCCCTAACCGGGACAACAATTGGCGAGCAGTACTTC.

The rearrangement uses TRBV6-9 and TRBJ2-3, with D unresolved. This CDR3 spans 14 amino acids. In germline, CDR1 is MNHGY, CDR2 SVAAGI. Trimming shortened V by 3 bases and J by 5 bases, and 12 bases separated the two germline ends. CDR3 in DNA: TGTGCCAGCAGTTACCTACGGACCGTAGATACGCAGTATTTT. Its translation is CASSYLRTVDTQYF.

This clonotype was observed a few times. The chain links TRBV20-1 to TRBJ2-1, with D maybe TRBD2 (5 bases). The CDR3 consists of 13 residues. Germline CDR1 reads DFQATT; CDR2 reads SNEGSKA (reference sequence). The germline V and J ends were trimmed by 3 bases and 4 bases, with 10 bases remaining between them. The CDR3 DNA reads TGCAGTGCTAGCACGGGATCTTACAATGAGCAGTTCTTC. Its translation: CSASTGSYNEQFF.

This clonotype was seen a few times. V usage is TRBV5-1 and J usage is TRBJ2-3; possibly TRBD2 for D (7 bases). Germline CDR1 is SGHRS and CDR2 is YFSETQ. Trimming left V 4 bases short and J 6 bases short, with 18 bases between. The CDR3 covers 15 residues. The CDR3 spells CASSGGAGPSDTQYF. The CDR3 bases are TGCGCCAGCAGCGGGGGGGCAGGGCCCTCCGATACGCAGTATTTT.